The rows below give T cell receptor beta chains drawn from one sample of a study of T cells after somatic rescue of genetic block. Clones were sequenced by immunoSEQ multiplex PCR, and TCRdb holds only the in-frame ones, with some missing. The sample has 55,000 to 75,000 clones, roughly 90% seen once. What was sequenced was peripheral blood mononuclear cells (PBMCs). The source is a man aged 35-49 years. CDR3s include the opening cysteine and the closing phenylalanine or tryptophan.

v_call	j_call	cdr3_aa
TRBV18	TRBJ1-4	CASSNRGNEKLFF
TRBV4-2	TRBJ2-3	CASSPSTSGGTDTQYF
TRBV4-1	TRBJ1-6	CASSQGRGNRNSPLHF
TRBV20-1	TRBJ2-1	CSASLAYEQFF
TRBV5-8	TRBJ1-5	CASSTSDRWFFNQPQHF
TRBV27	TRBJ2-4	CASRPGSVDIQYF
TRBV28	TRBJ1-1	CASSTWTLRNTEAFF
TRBV7-8	TRBJ2-7	CASSPRRLQSYEQYF
TRBV7-9	TRBJ2-1	CASRPLGGNEQFF
TRBV9	TRBJ1-1	CASSAWGAGTEAFF
TRBV18	TRBJ1-2	CASSPPGGSGPLGYTF
TRBV18	TRBJ2-2	CASSGSGTGNTGELFF
TRBV18	TRBJ1-1	CASSPRTSSSTEAFF
TRBV5-6	TRBJ2-5	CASSFELAWETQYF
TRBV7-8	TRBJ2-3	CASSLRLEDTQYF
TRBV4-3	TRBJ2-3	CASSQSRGTDTQYF
TRBV6-5	TRBJ2-1	CASSYSAAHNEQFF
TRBV28	TRBJ1-5	CASSLSTIRYSNQPQHF
TRBV6-5	TRBJ1-1	CASSVQGAEAFF
TRBV2	TRBJ1-1	CASSYEGGTEAFF
TRBV7-2	TRBJ1-2	CASSPQGRNYGYTF
TRBV27	TRBJ2-4	CATPQVMAKNIQYF
TRBV7-9	TRBJ1-2	CASGPWAGVVAYGYTF
TRBV30	TRBJ1-1	CAWSSDTNTEAFF
TRBV6-1	TRBJ2-1	CASSEIPDRRYNEQFF
TRBV6-5	TRBJ1-3	CASSAHEIAGNTIYF
TRBV7-8	TRBJ1-5	CASSLAGNHQPQHF
TRBV20-1	TRBJ1-1	CSARGGQAFF
TRBV19	TRBJ2-5	CASRESGTGRSETQYF
TRBV11-2	TRBJ2-2	CASSFIGPRGTGELFF
TRBV29-1	TRBJ1-2	CSVVEGAYGYTF
TRBV4-3	TRBJ2-2	CASSQEPGLTGELFF
TRBV6-1	TRBJ2-3	CASSEASEGSDTQYF
TRBV6-5	TRBJ1-1	CASSLTAMNTEAFF
TRBV12-2	TRBJ1-1	CASRQNRGHSMNTEAFF
TRBV7-6	TRBJ1-2	CASSPGFPSYGYTF
TRBV7-8	TRBJ2-1	CASSPRGSGGVNNEQFF
TRBV28	TRBJ2-7	CASSSHREGAYEQYF
TRBV18	TRBJ1-1	CASSWSGNTEAFF
TRBV12-2	TRBJ2-7	CASRLGMRFFMEQYF
TRBV2	TRBJ1-1	CASSLEGRTVEAFF
TRBV2	TRBJ1-6	CASMAVPHYNSPLHF
TRBV27	TRBJ1-4	CASSSSLTASNEKLFF
TRBV30	TRBJ1-4	CAWSPGRTGEKLFF
TRBV6-1	TRBJ1-2	CASSELSGYTF